This TCR beta chain is drawn from a study of T cells after posttransplantation cyclophosphamide. Study-wide findings and caveats: After PTCy, TRB diversity resembled that of CNI/methotrexate controls.

The ends were cut back, 6 bases at V and 9 bases at J, with 18 bases in the middle. CDR3 length: 14 residues. Germline V CDR1 and CDR2: SNHLY, FYNNEI. On the day of bone marrow donation, the related graft donor provided peripheral blood. In the case of this clone: Its antigen remains unidentified.

Sequencing used immunoSEQ multiplex PCR; TCRdb keeps in-frame clones, though not all of them. The data contain about 15,000 clones, 76% of them singletons. The receptor was derived from a man between 50 and 59 years old. V gene TRBV2 combines with J gene TRBJ1-5; no reliable D call. Specimen: memory CD4+ T cells sorted from PBMCs. CDR3 bases: TGTGCCAGCAGAGAGTACAGCGGACGGGGGCCCCAGCATTTT. It is translated as CASREYSGRGPQHF.